This is a list of T cell receptor beta chains from one sample in a study of cytomegalovirus exposure and HLA in healthy donors. Assay used: immunoSEQ multiplex PCR; TCRdb lists only in-frame clones, some missing. Of roughly 170,000 clones listed, 80% are singletons. The sequenced sample consisted of PBMCs. The source is a boy younger than 18 in good health and CMV-seronegative. CDR3s include the opening cysteine and the closing phenylalanine or tryptophan. The order of the fields is clone size, D gene, V gene, J gene, CDR3 length, CDR3 DNA, CDR3 protein. D genes are given only for firm matches. Clone size is stated in some rows and not others, as once, few, many or a class when expanded.

clone_size: -; d_call: -; v_call: TRBV7-9; j_call: TRBJ2-3; cdr3_length: 17; cdr3_nt: TGTGCCAGCAGCTTAAGTAGACAGGTCGACGTGATAGATACGCAGTATTTT; cdr3_aa: CASSLSRQVDVIDTQYF
clone_size: -; d_call: TRBD2; v_call: TRBV7-2; j_call: TRBJ2-7; cdr3_length: 17; cdr3_nt: TGTGCCAGCAGCTTAAGCGCTAGCGGGATGTTAAACTACGAGCAGTACTTC; cdr3_aa: CASSLSASGMLNYEQYF
clone_size: -; d_call: -; v_call: TRBV5-3; j_call: TRBJ1-1; cdr3_length: 16; cdr3_nt: TGTGCCAGAAGCCCAATAAACAGGGTCATGAACACTGAAGCTTTCTTT; cdr3_aa: CARSPINRVMNTEAFF
clone_size: -; d_call: TRBD2; v_call: TRBV7-9; j_call: TRBJ2-2; cdr3_length: 18; cdr3_nt: TGTTCCAGCAGCCTTCGGGAATTAGCGGGGACGGGAACCGGGGAGCTGTTTTTT; cdr3_aa: CSSSLRELAGTGTGELFF
clone_size: -; d_call: TRBD2; v_call: TRBV7-3; j_call: TRBJ2-3; cdr3_length: 20; cdr3_nt: TGTGCCAGCAGCTTAGGGTCGGCACAAAGCGGGGGCGCGGGGACAGATACGCAGTATTTT; cdr3_aa: CASSLGSAQSGGAGTDTQYF
clone_size: -; d_call: -; v_call: TRBV9; j_call: TRBJ2-2; cdr3_length: 14; cdr3_nt: TGTGCCAGCAGCGTAGGGGGAGACACCGGGGAGCTGTTTTTT; cdr3_aa: CASSVGGDTGELFF
clone_size: -; d_call: -; v_call: TRBV2; j_call: TRBJ1-6; cdr3_length: 14; cdr3_nt: TGTGCCAGCACCCTCAGGGGAAGTAATTCACCCCTCCACTTT; cdr3_aa: CASTLRGSNSPLHF
clone_size: -; d_call: -; v_call: TRBV5-1; j_call: TRBJ1-1; cdr3_length: 12; cdr3_nt: TGCGCCAGCAGCTTCTCGAACACTGAAGCTTTCTTT; cdr3_aa: CASSFSNTEAFF
clone_size: -; d_call: TRBD1; v_call: TRBV5-8; j_call: TRBJ2-7; cdr3_length: 14; cdr3_nt: TGTGCCAGCAGCTGGCAGACAGGGGGCGTCGAGCAGTACTTC; cdr3_aa: CASSWQTGGVEQYF
clone_size: -; d_call: -; v_call: TRBV5-5; j_call: TRBJ1-2; cdr3_length: 16; cdr3_nt: TGTGCCAGCAGCTTGGGGTCCTTCAGGGGAAGGGGTGGCTACACCTTC; cdr3_aa: CASSLGSFRGRGGYTF
clone_size: few; d_call: -; v_call: TRBV27; j_call: TRBJ1-1; cdr3_length: 16; cdr3_nt: TGTGCCAGCAGTTTTGACAGTGTGTCGTCCTACACTGAAGCTTTCTTT; cdr3_aa: CASSFDSVSSYTEAFF
clone_size: -; d_call: TRBD1; v_call: TRBV6-1; j_call: TRBJ2-7; cdr3_length: 14; cdr3_nt: TGTGCCAGCAGACCGGGACAGGGATCCTACGAGCAGTACTTC; cdr3_aa: CASRPGQGSYEQYF
clone_size: -; d_call: -; v_call: TRBV5-1; j_call: TRBJ2-4; cdr3_length: 17; cdr3_nt: TGCGCCAGCAGCTTGGTATACGAATCTATAGCCAAAAACATTCAGTACTTC; cdr3_aa: CASSLVYESIAKNIQYF
clone_size: -; d_call: TRBD2; v_call: TRBV11-2; j_call: TRBJ2-7; cdr3_length: 14; cdr3_nt: TGTGCCAGCAGCGCCAGCGGGGGTCCCTACGAGCAGTACTTC; cdr3_aa: CASSASGGPYEQYF
clone_size: -; d_call: TRBD1; v_call: TRBV19; j_call: TRBJ2-7; cdr3_length: 13; cdr3_nt: TGTGCCAGTAGTAAACAGGGGGCCCACGAGCAGTACTTC; cdr3_aa: CASSKQGAHEQYF
clone_size: -; d_call: TRBD2; v_call: TRBV5-1; j_call: TRBJ2-7; cdr3_length: 16; cdr3_nt: TGCGCCAGCAGCCCGGGGAGGGGACTCTCCATCAACGAGCAGTACTTC; cdr3_aa: CASSPGRGLSINEQYF
clone_size: -; d_call: -; v_call: TRBV6-6; j_call: TRBJ1-3; cdr3_length: 15; cdr3_nt: TGTGCCAGCAGTTATCGGGGGGGTCCTGGAAACACCATATATTTT; cdr3_aa: CASSYRGGPGNTIYF
clone_size: -; d_call: -; v_call: TRBV11-3; j_call: TRBJ2-1; cdr3_length: 15; cdr3_nt: TGTGCCAGCAGCCTTGAGGCGAACTCCTACAATGAGCAGTTCTTC; cdr3_aa: CASSLEANSYNEQFF
clone_size: -; d_call: TRBD1; v_call: TRBV7-3; j_call: TRBJ1-1; cdr3_length: 13; cdr3_nt: TGTGCCAGCAGCCTTTTGGGACAGCTTGAAGCTTTCTTT; cdr3_aa: CASSLLGQLEAFF
clone_size: -; d_call: -; v_call: TRBV5-6; j_call: TRBJ1-5; cdr3_length: 15; cdr3_nt: TGTGCCAGCAGCTTGGCCGAGGGGGTAGCACAGCCCCAGCATTTT; cdr3_aa: CASSLAEGVAQPQHF
clone_size: -; d_call: TRBD1; v_call: TRBV6-5; j_call: TRBJ1-2; cdr3_length: 14; cdr3_nt: TGTGCCAGCAGTTTGGGACAGGGGCGATCAGGCTACACCTTC; cdr3_aa: CASSLGQGRSGYTF
clone_size: -; d_call: TRBD1; v_call: TRBV9; j_call: TRBJ2-3; cdr3_length: 15; cdr3_nt: TGTGCCAGCAGCGCCCGGACAGGGGAGGGAGATACGCAGTATTTT; cdr3_aa: CASSARTGEGDTQYF
clone_size: few; d_call: TRBD1; v_call: TRBV6-1; j_call: TRBJ2-1; cdr3_length: 13; cdr3_nt: TGTGCCAGCAGCGGGGACAGTTACAATGAGCAGTTCTTC; cdr3_aa: CASSGDSYNEQFF
clone_size: -; d_call: TRBD2; v_call: TRBV2; j_call: TRBJ2-1; cdr3_length: 15; cdr3_nt: TGTGCCAGGGGGGGGACTAGCGTAAACTACAATGAGCAGTTCTTC; cdr3_aa: CARGGTSVNYNEQFF
clone_size: -; d_call: TRBD2; v_call: TRBV5-1; j_call: TRBJ2-5; cdr3_length: 16; cdr3_nt: TGCGCCAGCGGCCCCGGGGGGACTAGCGGGAGAGAGACCCAGTACTTC; cdr3_aa: CASGPGGTSGRETQYF
clone_size: -; d_call: TRBD1; v_call: TRBV29-1; j_call: TRBJ2-7; cdr3_length: 13; cdr3_nt: TGCGGCGTTACTACAGGGGGAATAGACGAGCAGTACTTC; cdr3_aa: CGVTTGGIDEQYF
clone_size: -; d_call: -; v_call: TRBV6-6; j_call: TRBJ2-7; cdr3_length: 13; cdr3_nt: TGTGCCAGCAGTTACTCCGAGTATTACGAGCAGTACTTC; cdr3_aa: CASSYSEYYEQYF
clone_size: -; d_call: -; v_call: TRBV28; j_call: TRBJ1-1; cdr3_length: 14; cdr3_nt: TGTGCCAGCAGTTCAGGGTTTTCGAACACTGAAGCTTTCTTT; cdr3_aa: CASSSGFSNTEAFF
clone_size: -; d_call: TRBD2; v_call: TRBV5-1; j_call: TRBJ2-1; cdr3_length: 16; cdr3_nt: TGCGCCAGCAGCTTGTCGGGACTAGCGTCCTACAATGAGCAGTTCTTC; cdr3_aa: CASSLSGLASYNEQFF
clone_size: -; d_call: TRBD1; v_call: TRBV4-1; j_call: TRBJ1-5; cdr3_length: 17; cdr3_nt: TGCGCCAGCAGCCAAGGGTCGACAGGGGCGCGGAATCAGCCCCAGCATTTT; cdr3_aa: CASSQGSTGARNQPQHF
clone_size: -; d_call: TRBD2; v_call: TRBV15; j_call: TRBJ2-7; cdr3_length: 18; cdr3_nt: TGTGCCACCAGCAGAGAGGGAGCGGGAGACAAACCGACGAGCGAGCAGTACTTC; cdr3_aa: CATSREGAGDKPTSEQYF
clone_size: few; d_call: -; v_call: TRBV14; j_call: TRBJ2-1; cdr3_length: 15; cdr3_nt: TGTGCCAGCAGCCCCATGACAGATTACTACAATGAGCAGTTCTTC; cdr3_aa: CASSPMTDYYNEQFF
clone_size: -; d_call: -; v_call: TRBV5-1; j_call: TRBJ1-1; cdr3_length: 16; cdr3_nt: TGCGCCAGCAGCTTGGACAGTAGACGCATGAACACTGAAGCTTTCTTT; cdr3_aa: CASSLDSRRMNTEAFF
clone_size: -; d_call: TRBD1; v_call: TRBV7-9; j_call: TRBJ1-4; cdr3_length: 16; cdr3_nt: TGTGCCAGCAGCCCAAAACAGGGGTGGACTAATGAAAAACTGTTTTTT; cdr3_aa: CASSPKQGWTNEKLFF
clone_size: -; d_call: TRBD1; v_call: TRBV5-1; j_call: TRBJ1-1; cdr3_length: 15; cdr3_nt: TGCGCCAGCAGCTTGGGACAGGGGTCCAACACTGAAGCTTTCTTT; cdr3_aa: CASSLGQGSNTEAFF
clone_size: once; d_call: TRBD1; v_call: TRBV7-3; j_call: TRBJ2-2; cdr3_length: 16; cdr3_nt: TGTGCCAGCAGCTTCCGTTTGACAGGGGTCACCGGGGAGCTGTTTTTT; cdr3_aa: CASSFRLTGVTGELFF
clone_size: -; d_call: -; v_call: TRBV4-1; j_call: TRBJ2-5; cdr3_length: 13; cdr3_nt: TGCGCCAGCAGCCAGGGCAGGGGAGAGACCCAGTACTTC; cdr3_aa: CASSQGRGETQYF
clone_size: -; d_call: -; v_call: TRBV10-1; j_call: TRBJ2-7; cdr3_length: 13; cdr3_nt: TGCGCCAGCAGTGGGGGCGGCTCCTACGAGCAGTACTTC; cdr3_aa: CASSGGGSYEQYF
clone_size: -; d_call: -; v_call: TRBV30; j_call: TRBJ1-3; cdr3_length: 14; cdr3_nt: TGTGCCTGGAGTTTGGGGGGCTCTGGAAACACCATATATTTT; cdr3_aa: CAWSLGGSGNTIYF
clone_size: -; d_call: -; v_call: TRBV4-1; j_call: TRBJ1-1; cdr3_length: 14; cdr3_nt: TGCGCCAGCAGCCAGGGAACAGGATACACTGAAGCTTTCTTT; cdr3_aa: CASSQGTGYTEAFF
clone_size: -; d_call: -; v_call: TRBV6-5; j_call: TRBJ1-1; cdr3_length: 12; cdr3_nt: TGTGCCAGCAAAAACGACGGCCGCGGAGCTTTCTTT; cdr3_aa: CASKNDGRGAFF
clone_size: -; d_call: TRBD1; v_call: TRBV7-2; j_call: TRBJ1-1; cdr3_length: 14; cdr3_nt: TGTGCCAGCAGCGCCCAAACAGGGGACACTGAAGCTTTCTTT; cdr3_aa: CASSAQTGDTEAFF
clone_size: -; d_call: TRBD2; v_call: TRBV11-3; j_call: TRBJ2-7; cdr3_length: 16; cdr3_nt: TGTGCCAGCAGCGGACTCCTAGCGGGAGAAACCGGCGAGCAGTACTTC; cdr3_aa: CASSGLLAGETGEQYF
clone_size: -; d_call: -; v_call: TRBV30; j_call: TRBJ1-2; cdr3_length: 10; cdr3_nt: TGTTTGGGCGGGGACTATGGCTACACCTTC; cdr3_aa: CLGGDYGYTF
clone_size: -; d_call: TRBD1; v_call: TRBV7-9; j_call: TRBJ2-7; cdr3_length: 14; cdr3_nt: TGTGCCAGCAGCCCCCGGACAGGGAGCGACGAGCAGTACTTC; cdr3_aa: CASSPRTGSDEQYF
clone_size: few; d_call: -; v_call: TRBV6-1; j_call: TRBJ2-4; cdr3_length: 17; cdr3_nt: TGTGCCAGCAGTGAACCTAGGGGGAAGTCCATGAAAAACATTCAGTACTTC; cdr3_aa: CASSEPRGKSMKNIQYF
clone_size: -; d_call: TRBD1; v_call: TRBV5-1; j_call: TRBJ2-5; cdr3_length: 15; cdr3_nt: TGCGCCAGCAGCGGGGGGAACAGGGGGCTGGAGACCCAGTACTTC; cdr3_aa: CASSGGNRGLETQYF
clone_size: -; d_call: -; v_call: TRBV19; j_call: TRBJ2-7; cdr3_length: 15; cdr3_nt: TGTGCCAGTAGTGCCAACAGAGTTGAGTTCTACGAGCAGTACTTC; cdr3_aa: CASSANRVEFYEQYF
clone_size: -; d_call: -; v_call: TRBV27; j_call: TRBJ2-5; cdr3_length: 16; cdr3_nt: TGTGCCAGCAAGCCGGGGGTAGCGGCGCACCAAGAGACCCAGTACTTC; cdr3_aa: CASKPGVAAHQETQYF
clone_size: -; d_call: -; v_call: TRBV7-9; j_call: TRBJ2-6; cdr3_length: 16; cdr3_nt: TGTTCCAGCAGCTTATATCTTTCCCGGGGGGCCAACGTCCTGACTTTC; cdr3_aa: CSSSLYLSRGANVLTF
clone_size: -; d_call: -; v_call: TRBV6-5; j_call: TRBJ1-1; cdr3_length: 13; cdr3_nt: TGTGCCAGCAGTTACTCGGGGGGGGCTGAAGCTTTCTTT; cdr3_aa: CASSYSGGAEAFF
clone_size: few; d_call: TRBD2; v_call: TRBV5-1; j_call: TRBJ2-1; cdr3_length: 15; cdr3_nt: TGCGCCAGCAGCTTGGCACTAGCGGTAGGCGGGGAGCAGTTCTTC; cdr3_aa: CASSLALAVGGEQFF
clone_size: -; d_call: TRBD1; v_call: TRBV5-4; j_call: TRBJ1-1; cdr3_length: 15; cdr3_nt: TGTGCCAGCAGCTTAGGACAGGGCCCTGGGACTGAAGCTTTCTTT; cdr3_aa: CASSLGQGPGTEAFF
clone_size: few; d_call: -; v_call: TRBV5-4; j_call: TRBJ2-7; cdr3_length: 14; cdr3_nt: TGTGCCAGCAGCTCGCCCCAACTGAGGGTGGAGCAGTACTTC; cdr3_aa: CASSSPQLRVEQYF
clone_size: -; d_call: -; v_call: TRBV11-2; j_call: TRBJ1-5; cdr3_length: 14; cdr3_nt: TGTGCCAGCAGTTTCGGACAGTCCAATCAGCCCCAGCATTTT; cdr3_aa: CASSFGQSNQPQHF